This TCR beta chain was sequenced for a study of T cell responses to AZD1222 COVID-19 vaccine (dated by TCRdb to the early 2020s). Regarding the complete study: Because spike-specific TCR depth and breadth did not differ between the two schedules, AZD1222 recipients who got a second dose at roughly 4 weeks were pooled with those who got a second dose at roughly 12 weeks. A total of around 240 trial participants underwent TCR sequencing, of whom 207 received two doses of AZD1222 and approximately 25 received two doses of the MenACWY control vaccine. Trial participants were enrolled into age subgroups of 18-55, 56-69 and 70-plus years, which contained approximately 150, 28 and 58 TCR-sequenced participants, respectively.

Overall study outcomes, separate from this receptor: CD4 TCRs associated with the vaccine covered the entire spike protein, and the dominant responses were in regions 160-218 and 743-854. Because no day 14 peak-response samples were available, repertoires were characterized only after the peak T cell response. Reportedly, close to half of the unique spike-specific TCRs recognized epitopes lying outside the regions that are mutated in the B.1.351 and B.1.1.7 variants. Conclusions about previously exposed vaccinees are limited because only six or seven AZD1222 recipients were SARS-CoV-2 seropositive at baseline. After two AZD1222 doses, both the breadth and the depth of spike-specific TCRs were significantly higher than at day 0 and than in MenACWY recipients. The 56-69-year group was small, and its depth increase did not reach significance, likely because of low power. Participants were mostly white British, with more females than males. The authors suggested clonal diversity may have been underestimated.

The time point label here, explained by the study, means: baseline before first vaccination. Vaccinee samples were obtained from the UK trials COV001 and COV002, which included a single-blind randomized controlled phase 2/3 trial of AZD1222 (ChAdOx1 nCoV-19) in healthy adults. For TCRbeta chain sequencing, PBMC samples were collected from trial participants at day 0 and at day 28 after the second dose. The count of this clone is one. Its binding antigen is unknown. Base qualities are not recorded, but no much larger clone differs from it by a single base. The CDR3 regions of human TCRbeta chains were analyzed by immunosequencing. Regarding the original processing steps: TCRs in the repertoires were matched against a reference library of SARS-CoV-2-specific TCRs that had been generated with the MIRA antigen-specificity platform. Breadth was defined as the fraction of unique TCRs that were SARS-CoV-2-associated, and depth was defined as the fraction of total T cells that were SARS-CoV-2-associated. Using the MIRA data, every spike-specific TCR was mapped to the spike region that the TCR reacted to and assigned to either a CD4 or a CD8 class. Log10-transformed breadth and depth values were compared by one-way ANOVA with Sidak's multiple comparisons tests. Drawn from immuneACCESS, this table holds only the in-frame rearrangements with V and J called that TCRdb kept. Clones are partly lost; checked studies trace under half to an unresolved V gene and leave the rest unexplained. That table is the source of V, J and clone size, and D and trimming were worked out from the DNA. The sample table holds about 55,000 clones, of which about 90% were seen once. Of the sample, 14% to 15% is held by the ten largest clones.

The CDR3 sequence holds 17 residues, the cysteine and phenylalanine included. Solely the CDR3 DNA is kept, with 51 bases framed from the first base. V is pared back by 2 bases and J by 1 base, with 17 bases lying between the germline termini. CDR1 and CDR2 (WSHSY, SAAADI) derive from the germline V gene. The TCR sequence derives from an adult in good health. Sample: peripheral blood, taken on day 0 of AZD1222 vaccination. This chain joins TRBV10-2 to TRBJ2-5; the D gene is possibly TRBD2, with 7 bases matching. The CDR3 has the sequence CASSERRGTRPQETQYF. The nucleotides are TGCGCCAGCAGTGAGCGGCGGGGGACACGACCCCAAGAGACCCAGTACTTC.